This T cell receptor (beta chain) appears in the sequencing data of a study of persistence of HIV-infected CD4 T cells. Sequencing used immunoSEQ version 4 in survey mode. The table came from immunoSEQ multiplex PCR; TCRdb's copy has only in-frame clones and leaves some out. The sample lists 25,000 to 35,000 clones; 78% were seen once. The stimulus was lysate of CMV-infected fibroblasts, around 11 ug/mL. Sorted nonresponding memory CD4+ T cells were CD40L-negative, CD69-negative, CD45RO-high. This clone was counted once. The antigen is undetermined. The CDR3 covers 15 residues. The V and J ends lost 2 bases and 3 bases respectively, with 12 bases between them. Germline values: CDR1 SGHVS, CDR2 FQNEAQ.

The chain couples TRBV7-8 to TRBJ2-3; a possible D gene is TRBD2 (6 bases). The sequence derives from an adult woman with HIV who was CMV-seropositive. Sequencing was performed on CD4+ T cells sorted from PBMCs after roughly 17-hour stimulation, taken from a patient who received antiretroviral therapy. CDR3 amino acids: CASSLMTSFTDTQYF. CDR3 coding DNA: TGTGCCAGCAGCTTAATGACTAGTTTTACAGATACGCAGTATTTT.